The rows below give T cell receptor beta chains drawn from one sample of a study of identical twins. From the 5' RACE reads, TCRdb called clonotypes with MiXCR, one entry per CDR3 protein. This sample carries hundreds of thousands of distinct CDR3 sequences, roughly 26% of them seen once, and the ten largest clones take around 3%. The sample was also linked to a second study, of T cells expressing NK-cell markers.

The specimen was CD4+ T cells sorted from blood. The source is a young woman in good health. Both conserved end residues are part of each CDR3. A D gene is named only where the DNA matches it firmly. Where a row states a size, it is once, few, many or the class of an expanded clone; other rows omit it.

>TRBJ2-5|few|TRBV10-3|-
TGTGCCATCGCGAGGGCACCCGGACAAGAGACCCAGTACTTC
CAIARAPGQETQYF
>TRBJ2-7|few|TRBV29-1|TRBD1
TGCAGCGTTGGGGGACAGGGTTACGAGCAGTACTTC
CSVGGQGYEQYF
>TRBJ2-7|-|TRBV20-1|-
TGCAGTGCTATTAGCGCCGGGACTGACTCCTACGAGCAGTACTTC
CSAISAGTDSYEQYF
>TRBJ2-1|-|TRBV6-2/TRBV6-3|-
TGTGCCAGCAGCTGGCCGGGTTCCTCAGGGCATGAGCAGTTCTTC
CASSWPGSSGHEQFF
>TRBJ1-1|many|TRBV29-1|-
TGCAGCGTTCAATCGAACACTGAAGCTTTCTTT
CSVQSNTEAFF
>TRBJ2-2|few|TRBV20-1|TRBD2
TGCAGTGCTAGAGCCGCTAGCGGGGGGGACACCGGGGAGCTGTTTTTT
CSARAASGGDTGELFF
>TRBJ2-7|-|TRBV5-4|-
TGTGCCAGCAGGGAGAGAGCCGGGACTCGACCCTACGAGCAGTACTTC
CASRERAGTRPYEQYF
>TRBJ2-4|few|TRBV7-2|TRBD2
TGTGCCAGCAGCCCTAGCGGCCAAAACATTCAGTACTTC
CASSPSGQNIQYF
>TRBJ2-7|few|TRBV20-1|-
TGCAGTGCTAGACAGGACTCCTACGAGCAGTACTTC
CSARQDSYEQYF
>TRBJ2-5|-|TRBV6-1|-
TGTGCCAGCAGCATGGACCCGGCCCGGGAGACCCAGTACTTC
CASSMDPARETQYF
>TRBJ2-3|-|TRBV20-1|-
TGCAGTGTGACCGGGACGGGAGATACGCAGTATTTT
CSVTGTGDTQYF
>TRBJ2-2|-|TRBV20-1|-
TGCAGTGCTAGAGATTACGCCGGGGAGCTGTTTTTT
CSARDYAGELFF
>TRBJ2-7|-|TRBV18|TRBD1
TGTGCCAGCTCACCAACGACAGGGTTCGACGAGCAGTACTTC
CASSPTTGFDEQYF
>TRBJ2-7|-|TRBV7-2|TRBD1
TGTGCCAGCAGCTCGCGGACAGGGGGCCGCGAGCAGTACTTC
CASSSRTGGREQYF
>TRBJ1-1|few|TRBV2|-
TGTGCCAGCAACAGGGAGAACACTGAAGCTTTCTTT
CASNRENTEAFF
>TRBJ2-1|-|TRBV5-1|TRBD1
TGCGCCAGCAGCTTCGGGGACAGGGCTGGGAGTGAGCAGTTCTTC
CASSFGDRAGSEQFF
>TRBJ2-1|-|TRBV4-3|-
TGCGCCAGCAGCCAAGATTGGGCCCAACATCCGTTCTTC
CASSQDWAQHPFF
>TRBJ2-1|-|TRBV7-9|TRBD2
TGTGCCAGCAGTTCTGAGAGCCAATCGGGGGGTCAGTTCTTC
CASSSESQSGGQFF
>TRBJ2-5|-|TRBV12-3/TRBV12-4|-
TGTGCCAGCAGTTTGACGTCTTCATGGCAGGGCAGGGAGACCCAGTACTTC
CASSLTSSWQGRETQYF
>TRBJ2-5|few|TRBV24-1|-
TGTGCCACCAGTGATCCCTCCAGGGAAGAGACCCAGTACTTC
CATSDPSREETQYF
>TRBJ2-3|-|TRBV4-2|TRBD2
TGTGCCAGCAGCCAAGCTCCGCTAGCGGGGGGGCAGGATACGCAGTATTTT
CASSQAPLAGGQDTQYF
>TRBJ2-1|-|TRBV29-1|-
TGCAGCGTTGAAGATCGGAGAAGCTCCTACAATGAGCAGTTCTTC
CSVEDRRSSYNEQFF
>TRBJ2-3|-|TRBV7-9|-
TGTGCCAGCAGCTTATTAATCTCAGATACGCAGTATTTT
CASSLLISDTQYF
>TRBJ2-3|-|TRBV4-3|TRBD2
TGCGCCAGCAGCCAAGAATCCGGTTTGGGGGGGAGCGATACGCAGTATTTT
CASSQESGLGGSDTQYF
>TRBJ2-1|few|TRBV20-1|-
TGCAGTGCTAGAGTAAGGGTGATCGATGAGCAGTTCTTC
CSARVRVIDEQFF
>TRBJ2-5|-|TRBV28|TRBD1
TGTGCCAGCAGTTTAACCTCCGCAGGGGGCCGAGAGACCCAGTACTTC
CASSLTSAGGRETQYF
>TRBJ2-1|-|TRBV3-1|TRBD2
TGTGCCAGCAGGCTCGGGACTAGGCACAATGAGCAGTTCTTC
CASRLGTRHNEQFF
>TRBJ2-7|-|TRBV20-1|-
TGCAGTGCTAGCAGGAACACATACGAGCAGTACTTC
CSASRNTYEQYF
>TRBJ2-7|few|TRBV11-2|-
TGTGCCAGCAGCTTAGTGACCCCCTACGAGCAGTACTTC
CASSLVTPYEQYF
>TRBJ2-1|-|TRBV12-3/TRBV12-4|-
TGTGCCAGCAGTTACCTCGATGAGCAGTTCTTC
CASSYLDEQFF
>TRBJ2-1|-|TRBV7-2|-
TGTGCCAGCAGCTTCTCAAACGGGCTCGATGAGCAGTTCTTC
CASSFSNGLDEQFF
>TRBJ2-7|many|TRBV29-1|-
TGCAGCGTTGAGGAGGGTCGGAACGAGCAGTACTTC
CSVEEGRNEQYF
>TRBJ2-5|-|TRBV20-1|-
TGCAGTGCTTCCCCGGCGGCCGGAGGAAAACAAGAGACCCAGTACTTC
CSASPAAGGKQETQYF
>TRBJ2-5|-|TRBV29-1|-
TGCAGCGCCCGACTAGAGGTGACCCAGTACTTC
CSARLEVTQYF
>TRBJ1-1|few|TRBV13|-
TGTGCCAGCAGTTTCGGGACTTACGCTGAAGCTTTCTTT
CASSFGTYAEAFF
>TRBJ2-1|few|TRBV11-2|-
TGTGCCAGCACCGGGGACCAGTACAATGAGCAGTTCTTC
CASTGDQYNEQFF
>TRBJ2-5|few|TRBV2|-
TGTGCCAGCAGTGATCCGGGGTCCCAGTACTTC
CASSDPGSQYF
>TRBJ2-3|-|TRBV20-1|-
TGCAGTGCTAGGGCCGGGGGCCCCGCAGATACGCAGTATTTT
CSARAGGPADTQYF
>TRBJ2-1|few|TRBV14|TRBD2
TGTGCCAGCAGTCCCCTAGCGGGCGATAATGAGCAGTTCTTC
CASSPLAGDNEQFF
>TRBJ2-5|few|TRBV20-1|TRBD1
TGCAGTGCCCCAGACGCACAGGGGGCGCACGGGACCCAGTACTTC
CSAPDAQGAHGTQYF
>TRBJ1-1|-|TRBV27|-
TGTGCCAGCAGTTTCTTTAGTCGAATCACTGAAGCTTTCTTT
CASSFFSRITEAFF
>TRBJ2-7|many|TRBV3-1|-
TGTGCCAGCAGCCATGGAGGGCGTACTTGGGAGCAGTACTTC
CASSHGGRTWEQYF
>TRBJ1-2|-|TRBV11-2|TRBD1
TGTGCCAGCAGCATCCTACAGGGGAATAACTATGGCTACACCTTC
CASSILQGNNYGYTF
>TRBJ2-5|few|TRBV20-1|TRBD2
TGCAGTGCTACAACTAGCGGGAGTCGGGCTGACGCGACCCAGTACTTC
CSATTSGSRADATQYF
>TRBJ2-5|once|TRBV15|TRBD2
TGTGCCACCAGCAGAGGGCGGGGGGAGACCCAGTACTTC
CATSRGRGETQYF
>TRBJ2-2|-|TRBV12-3/TRBV12-4|TRBD1
TGTGCCAGCAGTCGACAGGGATTACCCAACACCGGGGAGCTGTTTTTT
CASSRQGLPNTGELFF
>TRBJ2-3|-|TRBV3-1|-
TGTGCCAGCAGCCGCCAGGCCGGACGAGATACGCAGTATTTT
CASSRQAGRDTQYF
>TRBJ1-5|few|TRBV20-1|-
TGCAGTGCTTCAGGGTCTCGCAATCAGCCCCAGCATTTT
CSASGSRNQPQHF
>TRBJ2-3|-|TRBV2|TRBD1
TGTGCCGGCGACAGGGACACAGATACGCAGTATTTT
CAGDRDTDTQYF
>TRBJ2-1|once|TRBV4-3|-
TGCGCCAGCAGCCAAGTAAAACTGTACAATGAGCAGTTCTTC
CASSQVKLYNEQFF
>TRBJ2-7|-|TRBV15|TRBD1
TGTGCCACCAGCAGAGATAGGGGGACAGGGGAGAGGAGGTACTTC
CATSRDRGTGERRYF
>TRBJ2-7|few|TRBV20-1|-
TGCAGTGCTCGCTACGCCTCAGGGTACGAGCAGTACTTC
CSARYASGYEQYF
>TRBJ2-1|few|TRBV7-2|TRBD2
TGTGCCAGCACCCCGGGACTAGTCTCCTACAATGAGCAGTTCTTC
CASTPGLVSYNEQFF
>TRBJ1-2|-|TRBV7-8|-
TGTGCCAGCAGCTTGGGTGGCTTCTATGGCTACACCTTC
CASSLGGFYGYTF
>TRBJ2-5|few|TRBV12-3/TRBV12-4|TRBD1
TGTGCCAGCACCATCGGGGACAGGGGGAGGCGGGAGACCCAGTACTTC
CASTIGDRGRRETQYF
>TRBJ2-3|-|TRBV20-1|TRBD2
TGCAGTGCTAGTGGGGGGACTAGCGGGGGGAGCACAGATACGCAGTATTTT
CSASGGTSGGSTDTQYF
>TRBJ1-6|few|TRBV28|-
TGTGCCAGCAGGGGCGGTAGCTCCTATAATTCACCCCTCCACTTT
CASRGGSSYNSPLHF
>TRBJ2-5|-|TRBV5-1|-
TGCGCCAGCAGCTTGGCCCGAGGGGCCCAAGAGACCCAGTACTTC
CASSLARGAQETQYF
>TRBJ2-7|-|TRBV12-3/TRBV12-4|-
TGTGCCAGCAGTCTCTATAGCGGAACCTACGAGCAGTACTTC
CASSLYSGTYEQYF